One and the same sample provided the 23 T cell receptor beta chains below, sequenced in a study of T cell clones after liver transplantation. Libraries were prepared by immunoSEQ multiplex PCR; TCRdb keeps only in-frame clonotypes and omits some of them. The sample has about 120,000 clones, approximately 90% seen once. Sequenced here: CD4+ T cells from blood, sampled 12 months after liver transplant. Receptors originate from a human patient who received a liver transplant. T cells may partly derive from the graft donor.

A single count supports this clone. The chain is built from TRBV7-2 and TRBJ2-3, with TRBD1 matching 11 bases. Germline CDR1 SGHTA, CDR2 FQGNSA. After removal of 4 bases from V and 5 bases from J, the junction contained 5 bases not matched to a gene. The CDR3 spans 15 residues. This CDR3 reads CASSSLGQGGDTQYF. The CDR3 nucleotides are TGTGCCAGCAGCTCCTTGGGACAGGGGGGAGATACGCAGTATTTT.

The chain couples TRBV12-5 to TRBJ2-7; possibly TRBD2 for D (5 bases). This CDR3 contains 11 residues. The V end lost 9 bases, the J end lost 5 bases, and 11 bases lay between the germline ends. CDR1 and CDR2 (germline): LGHNT, FRNRAP. In DNA, the CDR3 is TGTGCTAGCGGTCGGGAAAACGAGCAGTACTTC. Its protein product is CASGRENEQYF.

Worth noting for this clone: This CDR3 is also generated by other DNA sequences in the sample. The rearrangement uses TRBV20-1 and TRBJ2-5; D unresolved. Germline CDR1 is DFQATT and CDR2 is SNEGSKA (reference sequence). V was trimmed by 3 bases and J by 5 bases, leaving 4 bases between them. This CDR3 comprises 10 residues. The CDR3: CSASLETQYF. The CDR3 DNA reads as TGCAGTGCTAGTCTGGAGACCCAGTACTTC.

The chain combines TRBV6-5 with TRBJ1-3; unclear D gene. Germline loops: CDR1 MNHEY, CDR2 SVGAGI. Between the trimmed V and J ends, which lost 4 bases and 0 bases, there was a span of 13 bases. This CDR3 spans 16 amino acids. CDR3 loop: CASSFVGGGSGNTIYF. DNA for the CDR3: TGTGCCAGCAGTTTCGTAGGAGGTGGCTCTGGAAACACCATATATTTT.

The CDR3 sequence: CASSFPGQKTYEQYF. The CDR3 bases are TGTGCCAGCAGCTTTCCGGGACAGAAAACCTACGAGCAGTACTTC. The chain uses TRBV5-4 and TRBJ2-7; TRBD1 matches at 7 bases. This CDR3 region has 15 residues. Germline V gives CDR1 SGHNT, CDR2 YYREEE (reference sequence). The ends lost 2 bases at V and 2 bases at J; junction bases unmatched: 7.

This clone has a single count. The rearrangement links TRBV2 to TRBJ2-7; D might be TRBD1 or TRBD2, each matching 5 bases. Trimming pared 6 bases from V and 4 bases from J, leaving 13 bases between. This CDR3 has 13 residues. Germline V CDR1 and CDR2: SNHLY, FYNNEI. As DNA, the CDR3 is TGTGCCAGCAGGCGAACGGGGCCTTACGAGCAGTACTTC. Its protein product is CASRRTGPYEQYF. The full variable domain, rest sourced from reference TRBV2 and TRBJ2-7, is EPEVTQTPSHQVTQMGQEVILRCVPISNHLYFYWYRQILGQKVEFLVSFYNNEISEKSEIFDDQFSVERPDGSNFTLKIRSTKLEDSAMYFCASRRTGPYEQYFGPGTRLTVT.

The CDR3 is CASSPPDAGGHTGELFF. CDR3 DNA sequence: TGTGCCAGCAGCCCCCCGGATGCGGGAGGACACACCGGGGAGCTGTTTTTT. The chain links TRBV11-3 to TRBJ2-2; 8 nucleotides line up with TRBD2. Looked up from germline, CDR1 is SGHNT and CDR2 is YENEEA. The CDR3 consists of 17 residues. The ends lost 5 bases at V and 3 bases at J; junction bases unmatched: 11.

This chain links TRBV5-1 with TRBJ2-3; possible D gene TRBD1, 5 bases. V was shortened by 6 bases and J by 3 bases, with 14 bases between the two germline ends. The germline V gene has CDR1 SGHRS and CDR2 YFSETQ. The CDR3 runs to 14 residues. The DNA of the CDR3 is TGCGCCAGCACGACTGGGGCTATTACAGATACGCAGTATTTT. Translating gives CASTTGAITDTQYF. The full variable domain, in which reference TRBV5-1 and TRBJ2-3 provide the parts outside the CDR3, is KAGVTQTPRYLIKTRGQQVTLSCSPISGHRSVSWYQQTPGQGLQFLFEYFSETQRNKGNFPGRFSGRQFSNSRSEMNVSTLELGDSALYLCASTTGAITDTQYFGPGTRLTVL.

This chain connects TRBV5-1 to TRBJ2-1; D is possibly TRBD1 (6 bases). The CDR3 covers 13 residues. The germline V gene has CDR1 SGHRS and CDR2 YFSETQ. Trimming removed 2 bases from V and 8 bases from J, with 11 bases in between. This chain's CDR3 is CASSLQGIDEQFF. The CDR3 DNA sequence: TGCGCCAGCAGCTTACAGGGTATAGATGAGCAGTTCTTC.

The chain links TRBV29-1 to TRBJ2-3; 9 positions agree with TRBD1. After removal of 6 bases from V and 3 bases from J, the junction contained 7 bases not matched to a gene. The germline gives CDR1 SQVTM, CDR2 ANQGSEA. This CDR3 has 14 residues. CDR3 coding DNA: TGCAGCGTGGATGGGGGACAGGGTACAGATACGCAGTATTTT. Amino acids: CSVDGGQGTDTQYF.

For this clone: The junction departs from germline at one end; a sequencing error may be responsible. The chain combines TRBV5-4 with TRBJ2-5; 11 bases map to TRBD2. This CDR3 has 16 residues. The germline gives CDR1 SGHNT, CDR2 YYREEE (reference sequence). The CDR3 here is CASSLASGRRAETQYF. The CDR3 nucleotides are TGTGCCAGCAGTTTGGCTAGCGGGAGGAGGGCGGAGACCCAGTACTTC.

V and J are TRBV2 and TRBJ2-2; D is tentatively TRBD1 or TRBD2 (6 bases each). V lost 6 bases and J 4 bases, leaving 15 bases between the germline ends. Germline CDR1 reads SNHLY; CDR2 reads FYNNEI. The CDR3 totals 15 residues. The CDR3 DNA reads as TGTGCCAGCAGGGGAATACAGGGAGGCACCGGGGAGCTGTTTTTT. This gives the protein CASRGIQGGTGELFF.

The chain combines TRBV2 with TRBJ1-5; D gene unclear. CDR3 size: 14 residues. Germline assignment: CDR1 SNHLY and CDR2 FYNNEI. Trimming shortened V by 2 bases and J by 4 bases, and 9 bases separated the two germline ends. The CDR3 reads CASSEWGKNQPQHF. The CDR3, as DNA: TGTGCCAGCAGTGAATGGGGAAAGAATCAGCCCCAGCATTTT.

The chain recombines TRBV29-1 with TRBJ2-5, with 11 bases lining up with TRBD1. The CDR3 is 14 residues long. CDR1 is SQVTM, CDR2 ANQGSEA, per germline. J was trimmed by 5 bases and V by 7 bases; bases with no gene match: 9. This chain's CDR3 is CSATGTGGGETQYF. In DNA, the CDR3 is TGCAGCGCTACCGGGACAGGGGGAGGGGAGACCCAGTACTTC.

The chain has TRBV7-9 and TRBJ1-1; no definite D call. Germline CDR1 SEHNR, CDR2 FQNEAQ (reference sequence). The CDR3 is made up of 13 amino acids. V dropped 4 bases and J dropped 0 bases, with 6 bases sitting between them. The CDR3 region has the DNA TGTGCCAGCAGCTCGTACTTGAACACTGAAGCTTTCTTT. Protein sequence: CASSSYLNTEAFF.

This chain joins TRBV29-1 and TRBJ2-1; D may be TRBD1 or TRBD2 (5 bases each). The CDR3 is 10 residues long. V lost 4 bases and J lost 8, with 6 bases in between. CDR1 is SQVTM, CDR2 ANQGSEA, per germline. The CDR3 here is CSVGGYEQFF. In nucleotides, the CDR3 is TGCAGCGTTGGGGGGTATGAGCAGTTCTTC.

The rearrangement uses TRBV5-4 and TRBJ2-3, with 9 bases lining up with TRBD2. This CDR3 contains 15 residues. V was clipped by 5 bases and J by 4 bases; unmatched bases: 8. The germline gives CDR1 SGHNT, CDR2 YYREEE (reference sequence). CDR3 residues: CASRGLAGMADTQYF. CDR3 bases: TGTGCCAGCAGGGGGCTAGCGGGGATGGCAGATACGCAGTATTTT.

The genes are TRBV5-1 and TRBJ2-7; 9 nucleotides match TRBD2. The CDR3 contains 14 residues. Germline trimming cut 2 bases from V and 5 bases from J; bases unmatched to any gene: 5. Germline CDR1 reads SGHRS; CDR2 reads YFSETQ. The CDR3 reads CASSFSGSTHEQYF. The CDR3 DNA sequence: TGCGCCAGCAGCTTTAGCGGGAGTACCCACGAGCAGTACTTC.

The chain recombines TRBV28 with TRBJ2-7, with D perhaps TRBD1 (5 bases). In germline, CDR1 is MDHEN, CDR2 SYDVKM. Trimming removed 6 bases at V and 4 bases at J, with 16 bases between. CDR3 length: 14 amino acids. CDR3 nucleotides: TGTGCCAGCAGCCTGCCGCCAGGGATATACGAGCAGTACTTC. The encoded protein is CASSLPPGIYEQYF.

The V and J genes are TRBV2 and TRBJ1-1; D call uncertain. In germline, CDR1 is SNHLY, CDR2 FYNNEI. Trimming left V 3 bases short and J 0 bases short, with 5 bases between. The CDR3 totals 13 residues. The CDR3 region is CASSEWVNTEAFF. In DNA, the CDR3 is TGTGCCAGCAGTGAGTGGGTGAACACTGAAGCTTTCTTT.

This chain connects TRBV5-6 to TRBJ2-7; no firm D call. This CDR3 comprises 13 residues. Trimming cost V 2 bases and J 5 bases, with 11 bases left between them. The V gene's germline CDR1 is SGHDT and CDR2 YYEEEE. As DNA, the CDR3 is TGTGCCAGCAGCTTAGTTCGAGTTGACGAGCAGTACTTC. The encoded protein is CASSLVRVDEQYF.

This clone was found a few times. The V call is TRBV6-6, the J call TRBJ1-2; 8 positions agree with TRBD1. The CDR3 is 13 amino acids. The J segment lost 4 bases and the V segment lost 5 bases, leaving 3 bases of the junction unmatched. CDR1 and CDR2 from the germline V gene are MNHNY and SVGAGI (reference sequence). CDR3 DNA: TGTGCCAGCAGTCAAACAGGGGGCTATGGCTACACCTTC. Amino acids: CASSQTGGYGYTF.

V gene TRBV29-1 combines with J gene TRBJ2-2, with D perhaps TRBD1 (5 bases). The CDR3 sequence is 16 residues long. CDR1 and CDR2 from the germline V gene are SQVTM and ANQGSEA. V lost 1 base and J 5 bases, leaving 17 bases between the germline ends. For the CDR3, the DNA is TGCAGCGTTGAAGTGCCCCAGGGTGGTTTTACCGGGGAGCTGTTTTTT. Residues: CSVEVPQGGFTGELFF.